The 18 T cell receptor beta chains reported below all come from one sample, sequenced in a study of CD8 T cells in Susac syndrome. cDNA came from about 0.5 to 1 ug RNA primed by random hexamers. Via MiXCR, TCRdb re-called the immunoSEQ multiplex PCR reads, giving one row per CDR3 protein. The sample has roughly 140,000 distinct CDR3 sequences, approximately 95% seen once. The specimen was CD4+ T cells from PBMCs. These receptor sequences come from a human donor with Susac syndrome.

This rearrangement joins TRBV20-1 to TRBJ1-2; tentative D call: TRBD1 (6 bases). Germline V gene sequence: CDR1 DFQATT, CDR2 SNEGSKA (reference sequence). CDR3 length: 17 residues. Trimming took off 6 bases at V and 4 bases at J, with 27 bases between the two ends. CDR3 residues: CSAENKKGQHQAYGYTF. The CDR3 DNA reads as TGCAGTGCGGAAAACAAAAAAGGACAGCATCAGGCCTATGGCTACACCTTC.

The CDR3 loop is CSVGEPGYGYTF. The CDR3 bases are TGCAGCGTTGGAGAGCCAGGCTATGGCTACACCTTC. The chain couples TRBV29-1 to TRBJ1-2; no reliable D call. The CDR3 consists of 12 residues. Trimming pared 4 bases from V and 4 bases from J, leaving 10 bases between. The V gene's germline CDR1 is SQVTM and CDR2 ANQGSEA.

This clonotype was found once. The chain couples TRBV9 to TRBJ1-1, with D uncertain. The V end lost 0 bases, the J end lost 4 bases, and 16 bases lay between the germline ends. This CDR3 comprises 16 residues. The germline gives CDR1 SGDLS, CDR2 YYNGEE. The CDR3 sequence is CASSVGGRGIGTEAFF. In DNA, the CDR3 is TGTGCCAGCAGCGTAGGGGGTCGGGGAATTGGCACTGAAGCTTTCTTT.

The J gene is TRBJ2-1, the V gene TRBV20-1, with TRBD2 identical over 9 bases. Per germline, CDR1 DFQATT and CDR2 SNEGSKA (reference sequence). The CDR3 spans 17 residues. Trimming removed 3 bases from V and 4 bases from J; junction bases left unmatched: 13. The CDR3, as DNA: TGCAGTGCTAGTATCTCCTTTAGCGGGGGACCTTACAATGAGCAGTTCTTC. Its translation is CSASISFSGGPYNEQFF.

CDR3 bases: TGTGCCAGCAGTCAAACCCCAACAGTAAATGAGCAGTTCTTC. It yields the protein CASSQTPTVNEQFF. The chain links TRBV7-3 to TRBJ2-1; D gene ambiguous. The CDR3 extends over 14 amino acids. The V end lost 6 bases, the J end lost 7 bases, and 16 bases lay between the germline ends. Germline V gene sequence: CDR1 SGHTA, CDR2 FQGTGA.

This sequence joins TRBV12-3 or TRBV12-4 and TRBJ2-7; D may be TRBD1 or TRBD2 (5 bases each). The CDR3 is made up of 13 amino acids. Trimming cost V 6 bases and J 2 bases, with 11 bases left between them. CDR3 amino acids: CASSRDGTYEQYF. The CDR3 DNA follows: TGTGCCAGCAGCAGGGACGGTACCTACGAGCAGTACTTC.

This chain links TRBV27 with TRBJ2-7, with 11 nucleotides matching TRBD1. This CDR3 comprises 14 residues. J lost 7 bases, V lost 8 bases, and 10 bases had no gene match. Germline V gene sequence: CDR1 MNHEY, CDR2 SMNVEV (reference sequence). CDR3 coding DNA: TGTGCCAGCCAGCGGACAGGGGGCTGGGGGGAGCAGTACTTC. It translates to CASQRTGGWGEQYF.

V is TRBV5-1 and J is TRBJ2-7; 9 bases match TRBD1. V trimming: 4 bases; J trimming: 4 bases; junction bases outside the gene matches: 9. CDR3 size: 15 residues. The germline V gene encodes CDR1 SGHRS and CDR2 YFSETQ. CDR3 nucleotides: TGCGCCAGCAGCGAAGGACAGGGGTCAGGGTACGAGCAGTACTTC. Encoded protein: CASSEGQGSGYEQYF.

V usage is TRBV6-6 and J usage is TRBJ2-7, with D tentatively TRBD1 (6 bases). CDR1 is MNHNY and CDR2 is SVGAGI in the germline V gene (reference sequence). Trimming took off 4 bases at V and 2 bases at J, with 12 bases between the two ends. The CDR3 loop spans 14 amino acids. Here the CDR3 reads CASSFPGQAYEQYF. Written as DNA, the CDR3 is TGTGCCAGCAGTTTCCCGGGACAAGCCTACGAGCAGTACTTC.

This chain uses TRBV2 with TRBJ2-7, with a possible D match to TRBD2 (6 bases). V shed 5 bases and J shed 0 bases, with 17 bases lying between them. Germline CDR1 is SNHLY and CDR2 is FYNNEI. The CDR3 is made up of 16 amino acids. This CDR3 reads CASSLPRDWGSYEQYF. The CDR3 DNA reads as TGTGCCAGCAGTCTTCCCCGGGACTGGGGCTCCTACGAGCAGTACTTC.

The chain links TRBV29-1 to TRBJ2-7, with 7 bases fitting TRBD2. This CDR3 comprises 11 residues. The junction had 6 bases not matched to a gene; V was cut back by 6 bases and J by 7 bases. CDR1 and CDR2 (germline): SQVTM, ANQGSEA. As DNA, the CDR3 is TGCAGCGTCGACGCGGGGGTAGAGCAGTACTTC. Its protein product is CSVDAGVEQYF.

V and J are TRBV20-1 and TRBJ1-1; a weak D match, TRBD1 (5 bases). CDR1 and CDR2 (germline): DFQATT, SNEGSKA (reference sequence). The V end lost 3 bases, the J end lost 6 bases, and 11 bases lay between the germline ends. This CDR3 has 12 residues. Here the CDR3 reads CSASAGRAEAFF. In nucleotides, the CDR3 is TGCAGTGCTAGTGCAGGGAGAGCTGAAGCTTTCTTT.

The rearrangement uses TRBV29-1 and TRBJ1-2, with D tentatively TRBD1 (5 bases). Trimming pared 1 base from V and 6 bases from J, leaving 9 bases between. This CDR3 has 12 amino acids. Per the germline V gene, CDR1 is SQVTM and CDR2 is ANQGSEA. CDR3 amino acids: CSVEAGGNGYTF. The CDR3 region has the DNA TGCAGCGTTGAAGCCGGGGGTAATGGCTACACCTTC. The variable domain in full, with the rest retrieved from reference TRBV29-1 and TRBJ1-2, is SAVISQKPSRDICQRGTSLTIQCQVDSQVTMMFWYRQQPGQSLTLIATANQGSEATYESGFVIDKFPISRPNLTFSTLTVSNMSPEDSSIYLCSVEAGGNGYTFGSGTRLTVV.

This clonotype occurred once. The chain employs TRBV10-1 and TRBJ2-1; D possibly corresponds to TRBD2 (6 bases). This CDR3 is built from 14 residues. V was trimmed by 9 bases and J by 7 bases, leaving 19 bases between them. Per the germline V gene, CDR1 is WNHNN and CDR2 is SYGVQD (reference sequence). The CDR3 nucleotides read TGCGCCAGACTCCCGGGACCCGCGGGGAATGAGCAGTTCTTC. Protein: CARLPGPAGNEQFF.

The chain uses TRBV4-3 and TRBJ2-3; D call uncertain. With 1 base removed from V and 3 bases from J, the gap between germline ends came to 11 bases. This CDR3 region has 15 residues. CDR1 is LGHNA, CDR2 YSLEER, per germline. CDR3 residues: CASSQGVGWTDTQYF. CDR3 sequence (DNA): TGCGCCAGCAGCCAAGGAGTGGGATGGACAGATACGCAGTATTTT.

The CDR3 bases are TGCGCCAGCAGTCGTCCCATGGGAGGGACCGGGGAGACCCAGTACTTC. Translated: CASSRPMGGTGETQYF. The chain combines TRBV23-1 with TRBJ2-5, with 7 bases that match TRBD2. TRBV23-1 has ORF status, its function being uncertain. The CDR3 is 16 amino acids. The V segment lost 4 bases and the J segment 5 bases; nucleotides outside the gene matches: 13.

The chain recombines TRBV7-8 with TRBJ1-1; the D is unclear. Germline V gene sequence: CDR1 SGHVS, CDR2 FQNEAQ. Trimming cost V 5 bases and J 5 bases, with 12 bases left between them. CDR3 size: 13 residues. The CDR3 DNA reads TGTGCCAGCAGCCGAGCGCGGAGTACTGAAGCTTTCTTT. It yields the protein CASSRARSTEAFF.

This chain uses TRBV2 with TRBJ2-7, with 9 bases matching TRBD1. V lost 11 bases to trimming and J lost 6 bases; unmatched junction nucleotides: 14. The CDR3 runs to 14 residues. CDR1 and CDR2 (germline): SNHLY, FYNNEI. CDR3 DNA: TGTGCCTCTCGCCGGGACAGGGACTGGGGCGAGCAGTACTTC. This codes for CASRRDRDWGEQYF.